This T cell receptor (beta chain) was recorded in a study of cytomegalovirus exposure and HLA in healthy donors. Study-wide background: A subsequent analysis stated that the 95 to 150 validation repertoires were run on the same platform as the roughly 670 first-cohort repertoires. Study results and caveats: Cytomegalovirus association was assigned to more than 150 TCR beta chains. Usually a TCR sequence was rare, but some public TCRs were found in many donors.

V trimming: 5 bases; J trimming: 4 bases; junction bases outside the gene matches: 6. This CDR3 region has 15 residues. Germline-derived CDR1 and CDR2 are SGHTA and FQGTGA. Produced via immunoSEQ multiplex PCR; TCRdb's table is partial and in-frame only. Here the sample spans 68,000 or so clones, roughly 96% being singletons. Note on this clone: Antigen specificity is unknown.

Sequences were obtained from PBMCs. The V call is TRBV7-3, the J call TRBJ2-3, with 10 positions matching TRBD1. This receptor was obtained from a man aged 18 to 29 in good health and CMV-seronegative. CDR3 in amino acids: CASSLGTGVPDTQYF. CDR3 in DNA: TGTGCCAGCAGCCTGGGGACAGGGGTACCAGATACGCAGTATTTT.